The 30 T cell receptor beta chains below all came from one sample that was sequenced in a study of blood T cell repertoires in COVID-19. TCRdb's table, derived via immunoSEQ multiplex PCR, lists solely in-frame clones and lacks some. Among around 250,000 clones listed, over 80% were seen once. Sample: PBMCs or T cells enriched from blood (not recorded which). The source is a man aged 45 to 65 who had been exposed to COVID-19.

This clone was detected once. This chain connects TRBV12-3 or TRBV12-4 to TRBJ2-1; no reliable D call. This CDR3 is 12 amino acids long. Trimming took 5 bases from V and 3 from J, leaving 5 bases between them. The CDR3 DNA reads TGTGCCAGCAGTCTAAACTACAATGAGCAGTTCTTC. As protein: CASSLNYNEQFF.

The chain carries TRBV5-1 and TRBJ2-1, with D possibly matching TRBD1 (6 bases). The germline V and J ends were trimmed by 2 bases and 7 bases, with 19 bases remaining between them. CDR3 size: 16 residues. Looked up from germline, CDR1 is SGHRS and CDR2 is YFSETQ. The chain's CDR3 is CASSLTPQGPMNEQFF. The CDR3 nucleotides are TGCGCCAGCAGCTTAACCCCACAGGGCCCCATGAATGAGCAGTTCTTC.

The table lists this clone with a count of one. DNA for the CDR3: TGTGCCAGCAGCACCGAATCGACAGTGAACTATGGCTACACCTTC. The encoded protein is CASSTESTVNYGYTF. V and J are TRBV9 and TRBJ1-2; D perhaps matches TRBD1 (5 bases). The CDR3 covers 15 residues. Between the trimmed V and J ends, which lost 4 bases and 2 bases, there was a span of 15 bases. Germline CDR1 SGDLS, CDR2 YYNGEE. The full variable domain, with the rest looked up from reference TRBV9 and TRBJ1-2, is DSGVTQTPKHLITATGQRVTLRCSPRSGDLSVYWYQQSLDQGLQFLIQYYNGEERAKGNILERFSAQQFPDLHSELNLSSLELGDSALYFCASSTESTVNYGYTFGSGTRLTVV.

CDR3 loop: CASSSPTRANVLTF. The CDR3 nucleotides are TGTGCCAGCAGTTCTCCTACCAGGGCCAACGTCCTGACTTTC. The chain links TRBV27 to TRBJ2-6; no reliable D call. The V end was cut by 4 bases, the J end by 5 bases, with 9 bases between. The CDR3 is 14 residues long. Germline V gene lookup returns CDR1 MNHEY and CDR2 SMNVEV (reference sequence).

The chain combines TRBV5-6 with TRBJ2-5; 7 nucleotides match TRBD1. Germline loops: CDR1 SGHDT, CDR2 YYEEEE. The CDR3 totals 15 residues. The V gene end was trimmed by 6 bases and the J gene end by 1 base; junction bases not matched to a gene: 9. CDR3 protein: CASISFDRAQETQYF. CDR3 nucleotide sequence: TGTGCCAGCATCTCTTTCGACAGGGCCCAAGAGACCCAGTACTTC.

The chain carries TRBV5-4 and TRBJ2-1; 8 nucleotides agree with TRBD1. Per the germline V gene, CDR1 is SGHNT and CDR2 is YYREEE (reference sequence). CDR3 length equals 14 residues. The V and J ends lost 0 bases and 9 bases, in that order; junction bases with no gene match: 5. Written as DNA, the CDR3 is TGTGCCAGCAGCTTGGAGCTAGACAGGGGTGAGCAGTTCTTC. Its protein is CASSLELDRGEQFF.

This clone was counted once. The genes are TRBV2 and TRBJ1-2; no clear D gene. Germline assignment: CDR1 SNHLY and CDR2 FYNNEI. V was pared by 6 bases and J by 6 bases, with 14 bases between. The CDR3 sequence is 13 residues long. In nucleotides, the CDR3 is TGTGCCAGCAGCCTCGAGAGGGTAAATGGCTACACCTTC. Its translation: CASSLERVNGYTF.

The J gene is TRBJ2-7, the V gene TRBV5-6; TRBD2 might be the D (6 bases). Trimming took 4 bases from V and 3 from J, leaving 11 bases between them. CDR3 length equals 13 residues. The germline CDR1 and CDR2 sequences are SGHDT and YYEEEE. The CDR3 coding sequence is TGTGCCAGCAGCGACTTTAGCGGCTACGAGCAGTACTTC. Its translation is CASSDFSGYEQYF.

V usage is TRBV5-6 and J usage is TRBJ2-3; D perhaps matches TRBD1 (6 bases). The CDR3 consists of 16 residues. The V end was cut by 2 bases, the J end by 3 bases, with 16 bases between. The V gene's germline CDR1 is SGHDT and CDR2 YYEEEE. This CDR3 reads CASSLLDRPFTDTQYF. The DNA of the CDR3 is TGTGCCAGCAGCTTACTAGACAGGCCTTTTACAGATACGCAGTATTTT.

The rearrangement uses TRBV5-1 and TRBJ2-1, with TRBD1 identical over 9 bases. CDR1 and CDR2 (germline): SGHRS, YFSETQ. Trimming removed 3 bases from V and 4 bases from J; junction bases left unmatched: 8. The CDR3 extends over 16 amino acids. CDR3 sequence reads: CASSSTGTGHYNEQFF. The CDR3 DNA follows: TGCGCCAGCAGCTCAACCGGGACAGGGCATTACAATGAGCAGTTCTTC.

The V and J genes are TRBV12-3 or TRBV12-4 and TRBJ1-1; D unclear. The CDR3 has 11 amino acids. V shed 5 bases and J shed 5 bases, with 6 bases lying between them. The CDR3 DNA sequence: TGTGCCAGCAGTGGGAGGACTGAAGCTTTCTTT. It translates to CASSGRTEAFF.

The rearrangement joins TRBV25-1 to TRBJ2-1, with 9 bases lining up with TRBD2. CDR1 is MGHDK, CDR2 SYGVNS, per germline. The CDR3 consists of 18 residues. V shed 0 bases and J 4 bases; nucleotides not matched to a gene: 10. This CDR3 is CASSEYPPWREGYNEQFF. The CDR3 DNA is TGTGCCAGCAGTGAATACCCCCCGTGGCGGGAGGGATACAATGAGCAGTTCTTC.

As concerns this clone: The same CDR3 is also encoded by other DNA sequences in this sample. The chain links TRBV2 to TRBJ2-6, with D possibly TRBD1 on 6 matching bases. Germline V gene sequence: CDR1 SNHLY, CDR2 FYNNEI. Between the trimmed V and J ends, which lost 6 bases and 0 bases, there was a span of 9 bases. The CDR3 consists of 15 residues. In nucleotides, the CDR3 is TGTGCCAGCAGAGGGGGAAGCTCTGGGGCCAACGTCCTGACTTTC. Protein product: CASRGGSSGANVLTF.

The count of this clone is one. The chain is built from TRBV29-1 and TRBJ2-4, with 14 bases lining up with TRBD2. After removal of 7 bases from V and 7 bases from J, the junction contained 6 bases not matched to a gene. Germline V gene data show CDR1 as SQVTM and CDR2 as ANQGSEA. The CDR3 sequence is 14 residues long. The CDR3 loop reads CSGLTSGGANIQYF. The DNA for the CDR3 is TGCAGCGGCCTGACTAGCGGGGGGGCGAACATTCAGTACTTC.

The V gene is TRBV13, the J gene TRBJ1-3, with D perhaps matching TRBD1 (5 bases). This CDR3 is built from 14 residues. Germline V CDR1 and CDR2: PRHDT, FYEKMQ (reference sequence). Trimming pared 5 bases from V and 14 bases from J, leaving 22 bases between. The CDR3 protein is CASSLRQFDTPVYF. CDR3 DNA: TGTGCCAGCAGCCTAAGACAGTTTGATACCCCGGTATATTTT.

The V call is TRBV5-1, the J call TRBJ2-5; 13 bases line up with TRBD2. CDR1 is SGHRS and CDR2 is YFSETQ in the germline V gene. The CDR3 totals 16 residues. The J segment lost 7 bases and the V segment lost 3 bases, leaving 9 bases of the junction unmatched. Written as DNA, the CDR3 is TGCGCCAGCAGCTCCTCCGGGACTAGCGGGACGGGGACCCAGTACTTC. Translating it yields CASSSSGTSGTGTQYF. The full variable domain, with the rest looked up from reference TRBV5-1 and TRBJ2-5, is KAGVTQTPRYLIKTRGQQVTLSCSPISGHRSVSWYQQTPGQGLQFLFEYFSETQRNKGNFPGRFSGRQFSNSRSEMNVSTLELGDSALYLCASSSSGTSGTGTQYFGPGTRLLVL.

The rearrangement links TRBV7-2 to TRBJ2-2; D is perhaps TRBD2 (6 bases). V lost 6 bases to trimming and J lost 2 bases, with 7 bases between them. Germline CDR1 and CDR2: SGHTA and FQGNSA. This CDR3 is built from 13 residues. CDR3 sequence (DNA): TGTGCCAGCAGGCGGGGAAACACCGGGGAGCTGTTTTTT. Residues: CASRRGNTGELFF.

The chain couples TRBV3-1 (or the pseudogene TRBV3-2) to TRBJ2-1; D may be TRBD2 (5 bases). The V end lost 5 bases, the J end lost 3 bases, and 14 bases lay between the germline ends. The CDR3 runs to 15 residues. In germline, CDR1 is LGHDT, CDR2 YNNKEL (reference sequence). The CDR3 DNA follows: TGTGCCAGCAGCTACGGGGTTTCCAACTACAATGAGCAGTTCTTC. Translation: CASSYGVSNYNEQFF.

Comments on this clone: Within the sample, other DNA sequences also encode this same CDR3. The J gene is TRBJ1-1, the V gene TRBV5-1; D is undetermined. V lost 0 bases, J lost 0 bases, and 6 bases lay in between. This CDR3 has 14 residues. The germline gives CDR1 SGHRS, CDR2 YFSETQ. This chain's CDR3 is CASSLGRVNTEAFF. CDR3 DNA: TGCGCCAGCAGCTTGGGTCGGGTGAACACTGAAGCTTTCTTT.

V is TRBV12-5 and J is TRBJ2-5; 7 bases match TRBD2. Per germline, CDR1 LGHNT and CDR2 FRNRAP. J lost 1 base, V lost 8 bases, and 4 bases had no gene match. There are 13 residues in the CDR3. The CDR3 nucleotides are TGTGCTAGTCTAGCGGAACCCCAAGAGACCCAGTACTTC. Its protein product is CASLAEPQETQYF. The variable domain in full, completed from reference TRBV12-5 and TRBJ2-5, reads DARVTQTPRHKVTEMGQEVTMRCQPILGHNTVFWYRQTMMQGLELLAYFRNRAPLDDSGMPKDRFSAEMPDATLATLKIQPSEPRDSAVYFCASLAEPQETQYFGPGTRLLVL.

The J gene is TRBJ1-3, the V gene TRBV5-1, with D possibly matching TRBD1 (5 bases). Between the trimmed V and J ends, which lost 4 bases and 0 bases, there was a span of 14 bases. This CDR3 is built from 16 residues. Germline V CDR1 and CDR2: SGHRS, YFSETQ. The CDR3 here is CASSADSVLSGNTIYF. As DNA, the CDR3 is TGCGCCAGCAGCGCAGACAGCGTTCTCTCTGGAAACACCATATATTTT.

The V call is TRBV7-9, the J call TRBJ1-5; D perhaps matches TRBD1 (5 bases). The germline V and J ends were trimmed by 5 bases and 1 base, with 9 bases remaining between them. CDR3 length equals 14 residues. Germline V gene lookup returns CDR1 SEHNR and CDR2 FQNEAQ (reference sequence). CDR3 amino acids: CASSLAGSNQPQHF. CDR3 nucleotide sequence: TGTGCCAGCAGCCTGGCAGGGAGCAATCAGCCCCAGCATTTT. Variable domain in full (rest from reference TRBV7-9 and TRBJ1-5): DTGVSQNPRHKITKRGQNVTFRCDPISEHNRLYWYRQTLGQGPEFLTYFQNEAQLEKSRLLSDRFSAERPKGSFSTLEIQRTEQGDSAMYLCASSLAGSNQPQHFGDGTRLSIL.

This clone came up a few times. This sequence joins TRBV2 and TRBJ1-5, with 7 bases lining up with TRBD1. The CDR3 contains 16 residues. Germline V gene data show CDR1 as SNHLY and CDR2 as FYNNEI. V shed 7 bases, J shed 0 bases, and the junction held 9 bases outside the gene matches. Written as DNA, the CDR3 is TGTGCCAGCACCGCAAGGGGGCCCTATAGCAATCAGCCCCAGCATTTT. It codes for CASTARGPYSNQPQHF.

The chain has TRBV24-1 and TRBJ2-5; 7 bases are a match to TRBD2. The CDR3 is made up of 14 amino acids. Trimming cost V 3 bases and J 8 bases; bases outside gene matches: 8. The germline CDR1 and CDR2 sequences are KGHDR and SFDVKD. In nucleotides, the CDR3 is TGTGCCACCAGTGATGAAACTAGCGTCGACACCCAGTACTTC. Residues: CATSDETSVDTQYF.

The chain is built from TRBV2 and TRBJ1-4; 8 nucleotides match TRBD1. Per germline, CDR1 SNHLY and CDR2 FYNNEI. CDR3 length equals 13 residues. V shed 10 bases and J 8 bases; nucleotides not matched to a gene: 9. In nucleotides, the CDR3 is TGTGCCACACAAGGGACAGGTCGAGAAAAACTGTTTTTT. Protein product: CATQGTGREKLFF.

This sequence joins TRBV4-1 and TRBJ1-2; 7 positions match TRBD1. CDR1 MGHRA and CDR2 YSYEKL come from the germline V gene. CDR3 length equals 15 residues. V shed 1 base, J shed 4 bases, and the junction held 6 bases outside the gene matches. The CDR3 spells CASSQVEYRGYGYTF. The DNA of the CDR3 is TGCGCCAGCAGCCAAGTGGAATACAGGGGCTATGGCTACACCTTC.

This clone was picked up a small number of times. This chain links TRBV11-2 with TRBJ1-6; 7 bases align to TRBD1. Germline loops: CDR1 SGHAT, CDR2 FQNNGV. This CDR3 has 14 residues. Trimming at V came to 3 bases and at J to 9 bases, leaving 5 bases not matched to a gene. The CDR3 region is CASSFTGAGSPLHF. Here the CDR3 DNA reads TGTGCCAGCAGCTTCACAGGGGCGGGTTCACCCCTCCACTTT.

The chain carries TRBV6-5 and TRBJ1-2, with TRBD1 matching over 7 bases. The CDR3 length is 13 residues. The germline V gene has CDR1 MNHEY and CDR2 SVGAGI. Trimming took 6 bases from V and 4 from J; bases not matched to a gene: 5. The DNA for the CDR3 is TGTGCCAGCAGGAACCGGGACAGCTATGGCTACACCTTC. It translates to CASRNRDSYGYTF.

V is TRBV28 and J is TRBJ1-5; D remains unclear. Germline-derived CDR1 and CDR2 are MDHEN and SYDVKM. The CDR3 loop spans 13 amino acids. V lost 10 bases to trimming and J lost 5 bases, with 15 bases between them. This CDR3 reads CATGSGIDQPQHF. The CDR3 DNA reads as TGTGCCACGGGTTCGGGGATCGATCAGCCCCAGCATTTT.

The count of this clone is one. The rearrangement uses TRBV18 and TRBJ1-3; 7 positions match TRBD1. The V gene end was trimmed by 5 bases and the J gene end by 0 bases; junction bases not matched to a gene: 10. The CDR3 has 17 amino acids. From germline, CDR1 is KGHSH and CDR2 LQKENI. CDR3 nucleotides: TGTGCCAGCTCATCTGTCCCGGGACAGATCTCTGGAAACACCATATATTTT. This codes for CASSSVPGQISGNTIYF. Using reference TRBV18 and TRBJ1-3 for the parts outside the CDR3, the full variable domain is NAGVMQNPRHLVRRRGQEARLRCSPMKGHSHVYWYRQLPEEGLKFMVYLQKENIIDESGMPKERFSAEFPKEGPSILRIQQVVRGDSAAYFCASSSVPGQISGNTIYFGEGSWLTVV.